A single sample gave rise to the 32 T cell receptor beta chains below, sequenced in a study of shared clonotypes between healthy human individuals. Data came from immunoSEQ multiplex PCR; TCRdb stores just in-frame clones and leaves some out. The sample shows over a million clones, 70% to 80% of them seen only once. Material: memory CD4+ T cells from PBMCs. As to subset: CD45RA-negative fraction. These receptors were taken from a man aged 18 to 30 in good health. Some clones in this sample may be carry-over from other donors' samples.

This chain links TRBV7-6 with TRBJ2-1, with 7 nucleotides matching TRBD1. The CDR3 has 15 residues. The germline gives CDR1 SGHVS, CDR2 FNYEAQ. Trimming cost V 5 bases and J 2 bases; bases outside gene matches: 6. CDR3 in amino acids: CASSRQQGTYNEQFF. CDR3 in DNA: TGTGCCAGCAGCCGACAACAGGGGACCTACAATGAGCAGTTCTTC. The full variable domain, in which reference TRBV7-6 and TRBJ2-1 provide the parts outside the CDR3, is GAGVSQSPRYKVTKRGQDVALRCDPISGHVSLYWYRQALGQGPEFLTYFNYEAQQDKSGLPNDRFSAERPEGSISTLTIQRTEQRDSAMYRCASSRQQGTYNEQFFGPGTRLTVL.

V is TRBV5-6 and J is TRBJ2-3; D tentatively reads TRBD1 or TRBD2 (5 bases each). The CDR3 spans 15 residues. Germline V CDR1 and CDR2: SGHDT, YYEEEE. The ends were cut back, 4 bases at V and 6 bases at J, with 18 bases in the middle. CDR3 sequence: CASSPTQGRADTQYF. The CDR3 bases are TGTGCCAGCAGCCCGACGCAGGGACGTGCGGATACGCAGTATTTT.

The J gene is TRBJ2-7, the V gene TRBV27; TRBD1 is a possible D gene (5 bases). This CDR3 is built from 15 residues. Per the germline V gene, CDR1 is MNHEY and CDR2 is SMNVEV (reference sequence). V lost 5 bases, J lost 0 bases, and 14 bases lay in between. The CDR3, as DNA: TGTGCCAGCAGTCCGCCTGGGGCAGGCTCCTACGAGCAGTACTTC. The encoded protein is CASSPPGAGSYEQYF.

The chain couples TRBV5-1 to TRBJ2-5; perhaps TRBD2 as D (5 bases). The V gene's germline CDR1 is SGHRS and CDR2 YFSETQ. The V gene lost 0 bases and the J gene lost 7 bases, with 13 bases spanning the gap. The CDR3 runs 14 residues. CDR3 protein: CASSLDRAEVTQYF. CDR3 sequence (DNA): TGCGCCAGCAGCTTGGATCGGGCGGAGGTGACCCAGTACTTC.

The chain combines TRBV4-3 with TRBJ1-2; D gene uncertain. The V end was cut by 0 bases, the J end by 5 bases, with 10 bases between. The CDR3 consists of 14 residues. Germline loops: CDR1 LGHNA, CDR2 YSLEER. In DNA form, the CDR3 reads TGCGCCAGCAGCCAAGAAGGGTTTCCTTATGGCTACACCTTC. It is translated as CASSQEGFPYGYTF.

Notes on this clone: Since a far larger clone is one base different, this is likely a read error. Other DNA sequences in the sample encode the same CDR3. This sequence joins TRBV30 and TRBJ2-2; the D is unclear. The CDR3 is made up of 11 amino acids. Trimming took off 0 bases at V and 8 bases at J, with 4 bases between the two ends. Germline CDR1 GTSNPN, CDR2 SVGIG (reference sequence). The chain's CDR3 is CAWSVGGELFF. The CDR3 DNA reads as TGTGCCTGGAGTGTAGGTGGGGAGCTGTTTTTT.

The CDR3 nucleotides read TGTGCCAGCAGCCAGCAGGATATGCGCAATGAGCAGTTCTTC. It codes for CASSQQDMRNEQFF. The rearrangement uses TRBV7-2 and TRBJ2-1; D not resolved. Trimming left V 5 bases short and J 6 bases short, with 14 bases between. CDR3 size: 14 residues. Per the germline V gene, CDR1 is SGHTA and CDR2 is FQGNSA.

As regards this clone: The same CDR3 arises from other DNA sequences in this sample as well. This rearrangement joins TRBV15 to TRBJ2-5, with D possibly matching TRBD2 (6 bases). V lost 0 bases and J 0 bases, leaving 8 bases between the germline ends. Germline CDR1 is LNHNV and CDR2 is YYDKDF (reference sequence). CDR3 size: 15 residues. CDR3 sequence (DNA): TGTGCCACCAGCAGAGATCGGGGGAACCAAGAGACCCAGTACTTC. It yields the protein CATSRDRGNQETQYF.

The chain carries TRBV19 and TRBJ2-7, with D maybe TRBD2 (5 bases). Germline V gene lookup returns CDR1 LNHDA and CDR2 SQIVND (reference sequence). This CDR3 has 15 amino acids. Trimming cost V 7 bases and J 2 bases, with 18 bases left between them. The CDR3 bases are TGTGCCAGTAACTTAAGGAAGGGAGCGACCTACGAGCAGTACTTC. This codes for CASNLRKGATYEQYF.

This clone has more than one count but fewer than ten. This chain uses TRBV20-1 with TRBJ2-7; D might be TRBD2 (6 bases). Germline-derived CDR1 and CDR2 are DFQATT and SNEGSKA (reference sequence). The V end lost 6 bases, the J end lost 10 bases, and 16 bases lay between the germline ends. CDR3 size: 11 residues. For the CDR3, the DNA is TGCAGTGCCGCGCCCGCTAGCGAACAGTACTTC. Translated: CSAAPASEQYF.

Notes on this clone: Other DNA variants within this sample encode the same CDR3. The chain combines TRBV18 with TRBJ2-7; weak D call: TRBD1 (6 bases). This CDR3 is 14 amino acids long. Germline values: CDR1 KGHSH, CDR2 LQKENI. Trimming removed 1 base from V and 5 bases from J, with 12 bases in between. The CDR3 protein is CASSPRRGSDEQYF. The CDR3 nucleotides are TGTGCCAGCTCACCACGTAGGGGGAGTGACGAGCAGTACTTC.

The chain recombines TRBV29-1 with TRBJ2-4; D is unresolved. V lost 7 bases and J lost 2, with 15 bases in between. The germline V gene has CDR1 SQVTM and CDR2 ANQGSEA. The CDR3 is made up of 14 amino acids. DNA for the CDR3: TGCAGCGCCGAAGGCGGCAGAACCAAAAACATTCAGTACTTC. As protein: CSAEGGRTKNIQYF. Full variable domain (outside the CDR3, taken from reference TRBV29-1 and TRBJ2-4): SAVISQKPSRDICQRGTSLTIQCQVDSQVTMMFWYRQQPGQSLTLIATANQGSEATYESGFVIDKFPISRPNLTFSTLTVSNMSPEDSSIYLCSAEGGRTKNIQYFGAGTRLSVL.

This CDR3 is CASSPYGVALGEQYF. DNA of the CDR3: TGTGCCAGCTCACCCTACGGGGTTGCCCTTGGCGAGCAGTACTTC. This sequence joins TRBV18 and TRBJ2-7; D is perhaps TRBD2 (5 bases). The CDR3 contains 15 residues. Germline CDR1 and CDR2: KGHSH and LQKENI. V was cut by 3 bases and J by 6 bases, with 18 bases left in between.

The CDR3 loop is CASSFGQGMTDTQYF. The DNA for the CDR3 is TGCGCCAGCAGCTTCGGACAGGGTATGACAGATACGCAGTATTTT. The rearrangement joins TRBV5-1 to TRBJ2-3; TRBD1 agrees at 8 bases. V shed 2 bases and J 3 bases; nucleotides not matched to a gene: 5. There are 15 residues in the CDR3. The germline gives CDR1 SGHRS, CDR2 YFSETQ.

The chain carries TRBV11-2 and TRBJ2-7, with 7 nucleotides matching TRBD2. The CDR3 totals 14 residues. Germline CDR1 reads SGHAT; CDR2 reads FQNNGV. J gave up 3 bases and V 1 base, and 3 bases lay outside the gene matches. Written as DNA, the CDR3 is TGTGCCAGCAGCTTAGGGACTAGGTACTACGAGCAGTACTTC. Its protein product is CASSLGTRYYEQYF.

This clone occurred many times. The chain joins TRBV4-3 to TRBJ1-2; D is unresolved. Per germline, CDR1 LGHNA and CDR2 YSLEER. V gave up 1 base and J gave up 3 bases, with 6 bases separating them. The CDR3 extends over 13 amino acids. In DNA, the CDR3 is TGCGCCAGCAGCCAAGGGCTCGACTATGGCTACACCTTC. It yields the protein CASSQGLDYGYTF.

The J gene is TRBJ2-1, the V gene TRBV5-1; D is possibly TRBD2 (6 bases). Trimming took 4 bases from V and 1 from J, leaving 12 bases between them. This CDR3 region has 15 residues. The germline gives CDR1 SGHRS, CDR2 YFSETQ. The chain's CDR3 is CASSELALSYNEQFF. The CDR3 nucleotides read TGCGCCAGCAGCGAACTAGCCCTTTCCTACAATGAGCAGTTCTTC. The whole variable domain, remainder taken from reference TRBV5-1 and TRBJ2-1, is KAGVTQTPRYLIKTRGQQVTLSCSPISGHRSVSWYQQTPGQGLQFLFEYFSETQRNKGNFPGRFSGRQFSNSRSEMNVSTLELGDSALYLCASSELALSYNEQFFGPGTRLTVL.

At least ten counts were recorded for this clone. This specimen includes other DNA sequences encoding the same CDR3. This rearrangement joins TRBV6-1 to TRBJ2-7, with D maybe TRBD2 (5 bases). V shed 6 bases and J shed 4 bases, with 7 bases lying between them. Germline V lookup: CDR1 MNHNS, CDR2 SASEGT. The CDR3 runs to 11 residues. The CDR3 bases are TGTGCCAGCAGCCGGGGATACGAGCAGTACTTC. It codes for CASSRGYEQYF.

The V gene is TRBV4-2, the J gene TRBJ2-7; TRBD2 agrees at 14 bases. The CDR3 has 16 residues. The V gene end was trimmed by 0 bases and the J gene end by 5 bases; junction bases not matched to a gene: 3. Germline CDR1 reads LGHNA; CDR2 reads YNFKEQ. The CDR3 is CASSQEPGLAGDEQYF. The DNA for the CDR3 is TGTGCCAGCAGCCAAGAACCGGGACTAGCGGGAGACGAGCAGTACTTC.

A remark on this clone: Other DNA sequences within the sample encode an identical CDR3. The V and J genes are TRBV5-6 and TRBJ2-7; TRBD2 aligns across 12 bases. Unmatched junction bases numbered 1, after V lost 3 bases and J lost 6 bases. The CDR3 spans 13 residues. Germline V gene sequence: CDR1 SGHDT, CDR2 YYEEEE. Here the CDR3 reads CASSSGLAGEQYF. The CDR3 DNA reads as TGTGCCAGCAGCTCGGGACTAGCGGGCGAGCAGTACTTC.

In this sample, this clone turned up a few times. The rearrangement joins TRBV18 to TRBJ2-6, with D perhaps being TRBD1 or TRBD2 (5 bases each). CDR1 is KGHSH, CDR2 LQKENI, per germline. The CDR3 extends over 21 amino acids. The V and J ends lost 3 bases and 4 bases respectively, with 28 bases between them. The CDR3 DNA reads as TGTGCCAGCTCACCCGAACACCCCGGGACGGGACCACGGGGAGGGGCCAACGTCCTGACTTTC. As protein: CASSPEHPGTGPRGGANVLTF.

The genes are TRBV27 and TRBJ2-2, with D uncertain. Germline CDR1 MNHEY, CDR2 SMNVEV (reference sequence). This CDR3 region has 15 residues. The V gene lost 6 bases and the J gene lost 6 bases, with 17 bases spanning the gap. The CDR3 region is CASSLSRITAGELFF. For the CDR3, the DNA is TGTGCCAGCAGCCTATCTCGGATTACCGCCGGGGAGCTGTTTTTT.

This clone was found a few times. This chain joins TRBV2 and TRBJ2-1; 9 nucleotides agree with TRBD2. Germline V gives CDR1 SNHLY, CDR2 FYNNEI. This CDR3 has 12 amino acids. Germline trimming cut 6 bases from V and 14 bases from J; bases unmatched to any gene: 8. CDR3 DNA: TGTGCCAGCAGACTGGTAGCGGGAGTGAAGTTCTTC. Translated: CASRLVAGVKFF.

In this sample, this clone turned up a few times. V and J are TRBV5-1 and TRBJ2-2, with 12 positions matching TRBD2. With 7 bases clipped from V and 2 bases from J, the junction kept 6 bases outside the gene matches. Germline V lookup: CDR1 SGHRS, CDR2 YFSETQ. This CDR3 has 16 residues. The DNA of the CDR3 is TGCGCCAGCCGGACCGGACTAGCGGGAAACACCGGGGAGCTGTTTTTT. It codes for CASRTGLAGNTGELFF.

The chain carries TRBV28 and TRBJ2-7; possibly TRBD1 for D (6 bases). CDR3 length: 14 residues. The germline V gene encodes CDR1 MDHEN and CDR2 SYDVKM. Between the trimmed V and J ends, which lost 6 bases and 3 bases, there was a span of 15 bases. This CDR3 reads CASSSSTGSYEQYF. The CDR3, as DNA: TGTGCCAGCAGCTCCTCTACAGGGAGCTACGAGCAGTACTTC. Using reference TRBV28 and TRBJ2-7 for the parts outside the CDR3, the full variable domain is DVKVTQSSRYLVKRTGEKVFLECVQDMDHENMFWYRQDPGLGLRLIYFSYDVKMKEKGDIPEGYSVSREKKERFSLILESASTNQTSMYLCASSSSTGSYEQYFGPGTRLTVT.

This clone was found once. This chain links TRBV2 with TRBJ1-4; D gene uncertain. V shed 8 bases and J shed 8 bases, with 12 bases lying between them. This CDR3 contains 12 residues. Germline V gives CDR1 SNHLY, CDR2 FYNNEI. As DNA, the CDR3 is TGTGCCAGCGGGGTGAGGGTGGAAAAACTGTTTTTT. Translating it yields CASGVRVEKLFF.

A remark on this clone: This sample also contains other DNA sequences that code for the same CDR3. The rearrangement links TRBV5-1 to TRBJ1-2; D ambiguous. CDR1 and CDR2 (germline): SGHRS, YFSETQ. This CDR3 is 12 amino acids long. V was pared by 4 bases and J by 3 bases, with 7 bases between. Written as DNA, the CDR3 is TGCGCCAGCAGCCCCCGGGACTATGGCTACACCTTC. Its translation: CASSPRDYGYTF.

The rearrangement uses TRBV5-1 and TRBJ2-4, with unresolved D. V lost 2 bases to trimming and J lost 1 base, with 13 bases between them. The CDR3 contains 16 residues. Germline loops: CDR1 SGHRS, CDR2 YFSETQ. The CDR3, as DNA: TGCGCCAGCAGCTTCGAACCGCGTCCCGCCAAAAACATTCAGTACTTC. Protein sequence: CASSFEPRPAKNIQYF.

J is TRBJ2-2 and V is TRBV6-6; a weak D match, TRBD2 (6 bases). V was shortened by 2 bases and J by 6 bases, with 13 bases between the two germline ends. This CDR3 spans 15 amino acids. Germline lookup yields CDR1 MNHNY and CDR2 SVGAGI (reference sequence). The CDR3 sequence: CASSYRSGRSGELFF. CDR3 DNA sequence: TGTGCCAGCAGTTACCGTTCAGGGAGGTCCGGGGAGCTGTTTTTT.

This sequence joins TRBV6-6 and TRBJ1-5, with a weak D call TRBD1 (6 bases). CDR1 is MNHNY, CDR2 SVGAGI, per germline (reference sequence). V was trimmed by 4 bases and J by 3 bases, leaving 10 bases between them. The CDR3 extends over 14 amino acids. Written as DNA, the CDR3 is TGTGCCAGCAGTTCAGGGGATGTCAATCAGCCCCAGCATTTT. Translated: CASSSGDVNQPQHF.

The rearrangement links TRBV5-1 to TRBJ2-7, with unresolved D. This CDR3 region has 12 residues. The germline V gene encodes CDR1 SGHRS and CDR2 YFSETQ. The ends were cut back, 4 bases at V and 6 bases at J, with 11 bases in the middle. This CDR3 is CASSATLGEQYF. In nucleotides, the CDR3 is TGCGCCAGCAGCGCCACCCTCGGCGAGCAGTACTTC.

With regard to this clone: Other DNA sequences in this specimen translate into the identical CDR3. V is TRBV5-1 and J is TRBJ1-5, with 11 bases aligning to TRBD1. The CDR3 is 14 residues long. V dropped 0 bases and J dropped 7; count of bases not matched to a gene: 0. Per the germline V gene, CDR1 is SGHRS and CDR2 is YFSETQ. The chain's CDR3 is CASSLGTGGQPQHF. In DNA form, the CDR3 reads TGCGCCAGCAGCTTGGGGACAGGGGGCCAGCCCCAGCATTTT.